This T cell receptor beta chain was recovered during a study of T cells expressing NK-cell markers (TCRdb year 2020). For the wider study: Three sorted T-cell subsets (CD3+CD56+NKG2C+, CD3+CD56+NKG2C- and CD3+CD56-NKG2C+) from under ten donors had their TCR beta-chain repertoires profiled. Illumina HiSeq 2000/2500, MiSeq or NextSeq was used to sequence libraries as 2 x 150 bp reads. Among the eight sequenced donors, seven were HCMV-seropositive and one was HCMV-seronegative. The eight sequenced donors were randomly selected healthy volunteers, three men and five women.

General findings and caveats noted by the study authors: Whether the expanded NKG2C-expressing T cell clones were specific for HCMV antigens was left unclear. In five to seven donors, the dominant CD3+CD56+NKG2C+ clonotypes were among the top 10 CD8+ clonotypes and accounted for about 1.0-7.0% of CD8+ T cells. Those dominant clonotypes were again the most abundant among CD3+CD56-NKG2C+ cells in a handful of donors, at about 28.3-65%.

To determine HCMV serostatus, a commercial ELISA kit was used to detect HCMV-specific IgG in serum. Peripheral blood mononuclear cells were isolated from blood by Ficoll density gradient centrifugation. TCRdb shows the sequencer as Illumina HiSeq 2000. The TCR beta cDNA libraries were made using 5'RACE template switching, a step that added both a universal primer site and unique molecular identifiers. Synthesis of cDNA was primed from the TCR beta constant segment and was followed by two consecutive PCR amplification steps. In the source study's methods: MIGEC handled demultiplexing of the reads and grouping by UMI, while MiTCR was used to assemble and quantify clonotypes. To exclude erroneous sequences, any TCR cDNA sequence not supported by at least two reads was discarded. Downstream repertoire analysis used the tcR package, and clonotypes were matched across fractions by CDR3 nucleotide sequence plus V segment. VDJmatch was used to annotate antigen specificity against VDJdb, with one amino acid substitution allowed in CDR3. TCRdb reprocessed the reads and assigns one entry to each CDR3 protein sequence, leaving out DNA. TCRdb assigned the V and J calls; the authors' analysis was not used. This specimen's table enumerates about 550,000 distinct CDR3 sequences. About 3.6% of the sample comes from the top ten.

A remark on this clonotype: It has no known antigen specificity.

Measured from the cysteine to the phenylalanine, the CDR3 is 14 residues long. The nucleotide record is missing. From the germline V gene, CDR1 is MNHEY and CDR2 is SVGEGT. The rearranged segments are TRBV6-2 or TRBV6-3 and TRBJ2-5; TCRdb indicates TRBD2, and absent DNA this call remains unverified. This receptor was identified in a man younger than 35 in good health. Donor details come from another sample of the same person, matched by shared clones. Sequencing was performed on blood T cells: a sorted CD56 or NKG2C T cell subset, CD4+ or CD8+ T cells, or bulk PBMC T cells (not recorded which). The CDR3 reads CASSPLAGEETQYF.